This record looks at one TCR beta chain sequence and its context. This clonotype appeared a few times. Its binding antigen is unknown. Base-call qualities are not available, and no considerably larger clone is one nucleotide away. The data derive from a study of identical twins (dated by TCRdb to about 2016). Regarding the study in general: The study deep-sequenced TCR alpha and beta repertoires from monozygotic twins, unrelated adults of various ages and cord blood to test whether fetal clonotypes persist. To rule out contamination, the twin experiments were replicated at different times with different library preparation protocols. What the research found in general, with its limitations: In monozygotic twins, recombination models systematically underestimated out-of-frame TCR alpha sharing, but the models matched the sharing seen between unrelated individuals. Because the same donors could not be followed over many years, the conclusions relied on cross-sectional statistical analysis. A weaker excess of twin sharing was found in beta out-of-frame sequences because the signal-to-noise ratio was lowered by fewer shared sequences. Fewer insertions were carried by abundant cord blood beta clonotypes; a weaker similar trend was observed in young adult naive repertoires, while no such trend was observed in memory repertoires. Invariant T cells such as MAIT and iNKT could partly confound zero-insertion analyses, although diverse VJ usage argued against such confounding for most clonotypes. Compared with coincidental sharing between unrelated individuals, an excess of low generation-probability sequences was observed among out-of-frame TCR alpha sequences shared between twins.

The CDR3 sequence holds 13 residues, the cysteine and phenylalanine included. CDR3 DNA is the only sequence kept; it has 39 bases, read in frame from the first base. Via the germline V gene (reference sequence), CDR1 is DFQATT and CDR2 SNEGSKA. V ends up 1 base short and J 8 bases short, with an unmatched junction base count of 7. Library preparation used 5' RACE. TCRdb shows the sequencer as Illumina HiSeq 2000. Template switching added a universal primer binding site, and the final cDNA carried a unique molecular identifier that allowed TCR cDNA molecules to be counted accurately. First-strand cDNA for TCR alpha and beta chains was synthesized from specific primers in the conserved constant-segment region. To control for contamination, every cDNA library was double barcoded, receiving both a SMART-Mk sample barcode and Illumina barcodes. TruSeq adapter sequences and Illumina sample barcodes were added in two successive PCR steps. Sequencing of the TCR alpha and beta cDNA libraries was done on the Illumina HiSeq platform using custom primers. The authors processed their data as follows. Raw reads were processed with MiGEC to extract unique molecular identifiers, and MiXCR was used to determine CDR3 positions. Recombination models were inferred per individual with the repgenHMM and IGoR tools using an EM algorithm. Shared clonotypes were analyzed with the tcR package in R, and sharing was normalized by the product of cloneset sizes. Out-of-frame nonproductive sequences were analyzed to study raw recombination free of thymic and clonal selection effects. Clones were called with MiXCR by TCRdb after fastp trimmed the public reads at Q25, and only in-frame beta chains were retained. Under each unique CDR3 protein, matching rows form one entry showing the most common genes and DNA. The V and J calls shown here were made by TCRdb, not taken from the authors' results. Recorded for this sample are 550,000 to 700,000 distinct CDR3 sequences; around 20% of them occurred a single time. More than 4% of the sample belongs to the ten largest clones.

Every donor in the study was a healthy Caucasian. Three pairs of female monozygotic twins, all aged about 18 to 30 years, were included in the twin cohort. Peripheral blood mononuclear cells were used as the source from which RNA for TCR libraries was isolated. These same data were also listed under a study on T cells expressing NK-cell markers. As noted in the second study: TCR beta-chain repertoires were profiled in sorted CD3+CD56+NKG2C+, CD3+CD56+NKG2C- and CD3+CD56-NKG2C+ T-cell subsets from eight donors. Among the eight sequenced donors, seven were HCMV-seropositive and one was HCMV-seronegative. To restrict sorting to alphabetaTCR-expressing T cells, an anti-gammadeltaTCR antibody was added in several experiments. In 5 to 7 donors, the dominant CD3+CD56+NKG2C+ clonotypes ranked among the top 10 CD8+ clonotypes, making up 1.0-7.0% of CD8+ T cells. Those dominant clonotypes were again the most abundant among CD3+CD56-NKG2C+ cells in a handful of donors, at about 28.3-65%. Whether the expanded NKG2C-expressing T cell clones were specific for HCMV antigens remained unclear. Randomly selected healthy volunteers, three men and five women, were used as the eight sequenced donors. HCMV serostatus was determined by detecting HCMV-specific IgG in serum with a commercial ELISA kit. For a handful of donors, bulk peripheral blood T-cell repertoires were additionally sequenced from unsorted PBMC. MIGEC was used to demultiplex reads and group reads by UMI, and MiTCR was used to assemble and quantify clonotypes. To exclude erroneous sequences, any TCR cDNA sequence not supported by at least two reads was discarded. The tcR package was used for downstream repertoire analysis, and clonotypes were matched between fractions using CDR3 nucleotide sequence together with V segment. VDJmatch was used to annotate antigen specificity against VDJdb, with one amino acid substitution in CDR3 allowed.

The sequencing sample was made of PBMCs. This receptor was taken from a woman younger than 30 in good health. The rearrangement combines TRBV20-1 with TRBJ1-2, with TRBD1 matching 7 junction bases. The CDR3 is CSARVRQGWGYTF. The DNA sequence follows: TGCAGTGCTAGAGTTCGACAGGGATGGGGCTACACCTTC.